The 18 T cell receptor beta chains below come from one sample, sequenced in a study of T cell changes during pregnancy in multiple sclerosis. The assay was immunoSEQ multiplex PCR, and TCRdb's table has in-frame clones only and misses some. The sample shows about 40,000 clones, about 91% of them seen only once. Sample: CD4+ T cells from peripheral blood mononuclear cells, taken in the third trimester of pregnancy. These receptor sequences come from a female donor with multiple sclerosis, enrolled in a pregnancy study.

The rearrangement links TRBV2 to TRBJ2-1, with D possibly matching TRBD1 (5 bases). CDR1 SNHLY and CDR2 FYNNEI come from the germline V gene. There are 12 residues in the CDR3. V was clipped by 6 bases and J by 8 bases, with 11 bases between them. In DNA, the CDR3 is TGTGCCAGCAGCAACAGGTACGATGAGCAGTTCTTC. Its translation is CASSNRYDEQFF.

The rearrangement joins TRBV5-1 to TRBJ2-3, with 8 positions matching TRBD2. In germline, CDR1 is SGHRS, CDR2 YFSETQ. Unmatched junction bases numbered 9, after V lost 4 bases and J lost 5 bases. This CDR3 spans 15 amino acids. The CDR3 coding sequence is TGCGCCAGCAGCCGGGGGGGACTCCAGATAGATACGCAGTATTTT. This codes for CASSRGGLQIDTQYF.

The chain couples TRBV7-9 to TRBJ2-1, with 8 positions matching TRBD2. V lost 3 bases, J lost 4 bases, and 2 bases stayed unmatched. Germline CDR1 SEHNR, CDR2 FQNEAQ (reference sequence). This CDR3 is built from 14 residues. The CDR3 loop reads CASSFSGTYNEQFF. As DNA, the CDR3 is TGTGCCAGCAGCTTTAGCGGGACGTACAATGAGCAGTTCTTC.

The gene calls are TRBV2 and TRBJ2-7; TRBD1 might be the D (5 bases). Trimming removed 7 bases at V and 2 bases at J, with 21 bases between. The CDR3 sequence is 16 residues long. CDR1 is SNHLY and CDR2 is FYNNEI in the germline V gene. This CDR3 is CASIPRVMVKTYEQYF. For the CDR3, the DNA is TGTGCCAGCATTCCCAGGGTTATGGTAAAAACCTACGAGCAGTACTTC.

The chain carries TRBV30 and TRBJ1-4; TRBD1 is a possible D gene (5 bases). V was pared by 4 bases and J by 8 bases, with 14 bases between. CDR1 GTSNPN and CDR2 SVGIG come from the germline V gene (reference sequence). CDR3 length: 13 amino acids. In DNA form, the CDR3 reads TGTGCCTGGAATATTGGCGGGGACGAAAAACTGTTTTTT. Amino acid sequence: CAWNIGGDEKLFF.

This chain joins TRBV10-3 and TRBJ1-1, with TRBD1 identical over 11 bases. The CDR3 covers 16 residues. After removal of 7 bases from V and 5 bases from J, the junction contained 12 bases not matched to a gene. CDR1 ENHRY and CDR2 SYGVKD come from the germline V gene. The CDR3 sequence is CAITLGQGADWTEAFF. CDR3 DNA sequence: TGTGCCATCACCCTAGGACAGGGGGCGGATTGGACTGAAGCTTTCTTT.

In this sample, this clone turned up a few times. The chain carries TRBV27 and TRBJ1-5; the match to TRBD1 covers 8 bases. This CDR3 is built from 16 residues. Trimming took 6 bases from V and 3 from J; bases not matched to a gene: 10. CDR1 MNHEY and CDR2 SMNVEV come from the germline V gene (reference sequence). CDR3 sequence (DNA): TGTGCCAGCAGAGTTTTAGACAGGGGCGACAATCAGCCCCAGCATTTT. Its protein product is CASRVLDRGDNQPQHF.

The chain recombines TRBV12-5 with TRBJ1-2; 9 bases are shared with TRBD1. CDR1 LGHNT and CDR2 FRNRAP come from the germline V gene. V was pared by 4 bases and J by 4 bases, with 19 bases of the junction left unmatched. The CDR3 covers 19 residues. CDR3 in DNA: TGTGCTAGTGGTTCCCGGACAGGGGCAATAGAGTTCGGGTTCTATGGCTACACCTTC. Translated, it gives CASGSRTGAIEFGFYGYTF.

The V and J genes are TRBV18 and TRBJ1-5; the D gene is possibly TRBD1 (5 bases). V was pared by 4 bases and J by 7 bases, with 8 bases between. CDR3 length: 12 residues. Germline loops: CDR1 KGHSH, CDR2 LQKENI. CDR3 protein: CASSQQGQPQHF. Here the CDR3 DNA reads TGTGCCAGCTCACAGCAGGGACAGCCCCAGCATTTT.

This clone was seen a single time. This sequence joins TRBV6-5 and TRBJ2-7, with 10 bases matching TRBD1. V shed 6 bases and J 9 bases; nucleotides not matched to a gene: 5. Germline V gene sequence: CDR1 MNHEY, CDR2 SVGAGI. This CDR3 is 12 amino acids long. CDR3: CASRDRGTGQYF. The DNA for the CDR3 is TGTGCCAGCAGGGACAGGGGGACAGGGCAGTACTTC.

The chain is built from TRBV7-3 and TRBJ2-2; D is undetermined. In germline, CDR1 is SGHTA, CDR2 FQGTGA. This CDR3 has 13 residues. The V end lost 5 bases, the J end lost 7 bases, and 11 bases lay between the germline ends. The CDR3 loop reads CASSPVRSGELFF. The CDR3 region has the DNA TGTGCCAGCAGCCCCGTACGGAGCGGGGAGCTGTTTTTT.

The chain recombines TRBV29-1 with TRBJ2-1; 10 bases are a match to TRBD2. The CDR3 spans 16 residues. With 4 bases clipped from V and 2 bases from J, the junction kept 8 bases outside the gene matches. Per the germline V gene, CDR1 is SQVTM and CDR2 is ANQGSEA. The CDR3 coding sequence is TGCAGCGTTGGGACTAGCGGAGTCCCTACCTACAATGAGCAGTTCTTC. Protein sequence: CSVGTSGVPTYNEQFF.

This chain links TRBV28 with TRBJ2-6; D is undetermined. The CDR3 runs to 17 residues. Germline V gene lookup returns CDR1 MDHEN and CDR2 SYDVKM. Trimming shortened V by 5 bases and J by 0 bases, and 14 bases separated the two germline ends. The CDR3 protein is CASSPNPGYSGANVLTF. DNA of the CDR3: TGTGCCAGCAGTCCCAATCCAGGCTACTCTGGGGCCAACGTCCTGACTTTC.

The gene calls are TRBV27 and TRBJ1-5, with D possibly being TRBD1 (6 bases). V dropped 2 bases and J dropped 0 bases, with 8 bases sitting between them. Germline CDR1 is MNHEY and CDR2 is SMNVEV (reference sequence). This CDR3 has 15 amino acids. CDR3 sequence reads: CASSLKGHSNQPQHF. Here the CDR3 DNA reads TGTGCCAGCAGTTTAAAGGGACATAGCAATCAGCCCCAGCATTTT.

This chain links TRBV4-2 with TRBJ2-3; 7 nucleotides line up with TRBD2. CDR1 is LGHNA and CDR2 is YNFKEQ in the germline V gene. Losses at the gene ends were 1 base for V and 1 base for J; bases not matched to a gene: 8. The CDR3 has 17 amino acids. CDR3 in amino acids: CASSQVIAGSGTDTQYF. The CDR3 DNA sequence: TGTGCCAGCAGCCAAGTTATAGCGGGTAGCGGCACAGATACGCAGTATTTT.

The chain has TRBV7-9 and TRBJ2-2; weak D call: TRBD1 (6 bases). Trimming removed 1 base from V and 0 bases from J, with 12 bases in between. The CDR3 runs 17 residues. Germline loops: CDR1 SEHNR, CDR2 FQNEAQ (reference sequence). The CDR3 reads CASSLGFWTANTGELFF. The CDR3, as DNA: TGTGCCAGCAGCTTAGGTTTTTGGACAGCGAACACCGGGGAGCTGTTTTTT.

The V and J genes are TRBV21-1 and TRBJ2-1; the DNA was not used to check the table's D call, TRBD1. TRBV21-1 is noted as a pseudogene. CDR3 length: 17 amino acids. Here the CDR3 DNA reads TGTGCCAGCAGCAAATGGACAGCGGCCCTTCGTCCTGATGAGCAGTTCTTC. Amino acids: CASSKWTAALRPDEQFF.

The chain recombines TRBV6-5 with TRBJ2-7; 7 nucleotides agree with TRBD1. The J segment lost 7 bases and the V segment lost 6 bases, leaving 12 bases of the junction unmatched. In germline, CDR1 is MNHEY, CDR2 SVGAGI. The CDR3 loop spans 14 amino acids. The CDR3 reads CASSAYRGQGEQYF. CDR3 nucleotide sequence: TGTGCCAGCAGCGCCTACAGGGGCCAGGGGGAGCAGTACTTC.